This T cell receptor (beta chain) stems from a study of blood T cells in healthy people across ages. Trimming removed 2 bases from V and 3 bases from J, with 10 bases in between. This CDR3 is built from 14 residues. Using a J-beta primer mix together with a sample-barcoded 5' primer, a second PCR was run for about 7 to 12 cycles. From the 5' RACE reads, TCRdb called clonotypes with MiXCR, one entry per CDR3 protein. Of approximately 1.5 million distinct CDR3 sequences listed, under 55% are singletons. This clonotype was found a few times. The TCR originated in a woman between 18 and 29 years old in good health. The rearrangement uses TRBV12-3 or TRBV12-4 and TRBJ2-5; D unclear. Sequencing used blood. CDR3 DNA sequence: TGTGCCAGCAGTTTAACCCAGGTTAAAGAGACCCAGTACTTC. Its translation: CASSLTQVKETQYF.